These T cell receptor beta chains were read from a single sample in a study of cytomegalovirus exposure and HLA in healthy donors. Here immunoSEQ multiplex PCR was the method, and the copy in TCRdb shows in-frame clones only, minus some. The profile shows roughly 170,000 clones, over 60% of them singletons. The sample taken for sequencing was PBMCs. The receptor source for this set is a girl between 10 and 17 years old in good health and CMV-seronegative. Both conserved end residues are part of each CDR3. D genes are given only for firm matches. The size entry is marked missing in some rows and otherwise reads once, few, many or a size class.

D	V	J	size	DNA	CDR3
NA	TRBV7-9	TRBJ1-1	NA	TGTGCCAGCAGCCCCGTGAACACTGAAGCTTTCTTT	CASSPVNTEAFF
NA	TRBV11-2	TRBJ1-1	NA	TGTGCCAGCAGCTTAGAGGTCCGGGAAGCTTTCTTT	CASSLEVREAFF
NA	TRBV19	TRBJ1-5	NA	TGTGCCAGTAACACAGGGAATCAGCCCCAGCATTTT	CASNTGNQPQHF
TRBD2	TRBV27	TRBJ2-1	NA	TGTGCCGCCGGGACTAGCGGGTGGAATGAGCAGTTCTTC	CAAGTSGWNEQFF
TRBD1	TRBV19	TRBJ1-1	NA	TGTGCCAGTAGTCTCGGACAGGGAGGCACTGAAGCTTTCTTT	CASSLGQGGTEAFF
NA	TRBV18	TRBJ1-1	few	TGTGCCAGCTCACAGCTACAGGGAGGGTTGAACACTGAAGCTTTCTTT	CASSQLQGGLNTEAFF
NA	TRBV2	TRBJ1-2	NA	TGTGCCAGCAGGGCCCGGACAGATAACTATGGCTACACCTTC	CASRARTDNYGYTF
NA	TRBV5-4	TRBJ1-6	NA	TGTGCCAGCACCGCTTACGGGTATCCACCCCTCCACTTT	CASTAYGYPPLHF
TRBD1	TRBV11-3	TRBJ1-1	NA	TGTGCCAGCAGCTTAGCCCTGACAGGGGGATGCACTGAAGCTTTCTTT	CASSLALTGGCTEAFF
NA	TRBV14	TRBJ2-7	NA	TGTGCCAGCAGCCAAGTTGGCGGGTTCCACGAGCAGTACTTC	CASSQVGGFHEQYF
NA	TRBV7-6	TRBJ2-7	NA	TGTGCCAGCAGCTTAGGTTCCCTGATCGGAGGGGCGGTCGAGCAGTACTTC	CASSLGSLIGGAVEQYF
TRBD1	TRBV19	TRBJ1-1	NA	TGTGCCAGTAGTATCCTCGAGCAGGGGGGTCCCTTTGAGTTCTTT	CASSILEQGGPFEFF
TRBD1	TRBV7-9	TRBJ2-1	NA	TGTGCCAGCAGTTGGACCGGGACAGGGTACAATGAGCAGTTCTTC	CASSWTGTGYNEQFF
NA	TRBV4-1	TRBJ2-7	NA	TGCGCCAGCAGCCAAGTCGGTCGGAGACAGAGATCCTACGAGCAGTACTTC	CASSQVGRRQRSYEQYF
NA	TRBV28	TRBJ1-1	once	TGTGCCAGCAGTGTGACAGGCTCTACTATGAACACTGAAGCTTTCTTT	CASSVTGSTMNTEAFF
NA	TRBV18	TRBJ2-2	NA	TGTGCCAGCTCACCCGAAGCTAAACCGGGCGGGGAGCTGTTTTTT	CASSPEAKPGGELFF
NA	TRBV7-9	TRBJ1-1	NA	TGTGCCACCCCATCTCCAGAGGGAGGACCTGAAGCTTTCTTT	CATPSPEGGPEAFF
TRBD1	TRBV11-2	TRBJ1-4	NA	TGTGCCAGCAGCCTCGGGCAGGGGGATGAAAAACTGTTTTTT	CASSLGQGDEKLFF
TRBD1	TRBV6-1	TRBJ1-1	NA	TGTGCCAGCAAGACAGGGGGCGCCGGGACTGAAGCTTTCTTT	CASKTGGAGTEAFF
TRBD1	TRBV4-1	TRBJ1-5	NA	TGCGCCAGCGGACAGGGGTATAGCAATCAGCCCCAGCATTTT	CASGQGYSNQPQHF
TRBD1	TRBV6-5	TRBJ1-6	NA	TGTGCCAGCAGTTACTCGACAGGGGGGATTTCACCCCTCCACTTT	CASSYSTGGISPLHF
TRBD1	TRBV6-5	TRBJ1-2	NA	TGTGCCAGCAGTTACTCGAGTGCAGGGGGCGATGGCTACACCTTC	CASSYSSAGGDGYTF
NA	TRBV20-1	TRBJ1-2	NA	TGCAGTGCCCGGATACAGGATGGCTACACCTTC	CSARIQDGYTF
NA	TRBV2	TRBJ2-7	NA	TGTGCCAGCGGGACCGCGGGGCTCGAGCAGTACTTC	CASGTAGLEQYF
TRBD2	TRBV5-6	TRBJ2-1	NA	TGTGCCAGCAGCTACGGGGAGCGGGGAGAGCAGTTCTTC	CASSYGERGEQFF
TRBD1	TRBV5-1	TRBJ1-5	NA	TGCGCCAGCAGCCTAACCGGGACAGGTCAGCCCCAGCATTTT	CASSLTGTGQPQHF
NA	TRBV6-1	TRBJ1-3	NA	TGTGCCAGCAGCGACGCAGGCTTCTCTGGAAACACCATATATTTT	CASSDAGFSGNTIYF